The source of this T cell receptor (beta chain) is a study of T-cell reconstitution after alpha-beta-depleted transplantation in children. Researchers prepared the TCRbeta library using unique molecular identifiers, the study reports. TCRdb ran MiXCR on the PCR reads and lists one entry per CDR3 protein. The repertoire holds about 980,000 distinct CDR3 sequences, about 26% seen once, with approximately 30% in the top ten. Study-level points and caveats: T-cell counts and diversity at one year post-transplant came mainly from newly produced T cells. Elevated TCRbeta diversity at day 60 was traced, in some patients, to surviving recipient T cells and thymic progenitors. Reports say that about two months after transplant, the alpha-beta T cells came out of several hundred graft clones that had expanded.

The V gene end was trimmed by 4 bases and the J gene end by 5 bases; junction bases not matched to a gene: 10. This CDR3 comprises 15 residues. The germline CDR1 and CDR2 sequences are ENHRY and SYGVKD. This clonotype was counted a few times. Antigen: not known. This sequence originates from a boy in the first two years of life who had a stem cell transplant for SCID, so the T cells may come from the graft donor. The rearrangement uses TRBV10-3 and TRBJ2-7; 8 bases align to TRBD1. The sequences come from PBMCs, mostly from graft donor cells, collected 360 days after TCRalphabeta/CD19-depleted stem cell transplant. CDR3 amino acids: CAISGPQGAGNEQYF. The CDR3 DNA is TGTGCCATCAGTGGACCCCAGGGGGCTGGAAACGAGCAGTACTTC.